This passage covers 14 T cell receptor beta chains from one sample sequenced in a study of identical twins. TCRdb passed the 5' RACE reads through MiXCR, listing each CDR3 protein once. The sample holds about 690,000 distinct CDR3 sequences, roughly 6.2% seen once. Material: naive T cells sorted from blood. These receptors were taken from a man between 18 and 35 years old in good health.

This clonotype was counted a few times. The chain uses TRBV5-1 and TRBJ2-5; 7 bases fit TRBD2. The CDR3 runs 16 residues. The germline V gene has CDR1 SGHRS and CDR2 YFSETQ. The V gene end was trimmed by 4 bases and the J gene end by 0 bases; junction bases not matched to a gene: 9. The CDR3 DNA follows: TGCGCCAGCAGCCCTCGGACCGGGGGGTACCAAGAGACCCAGTACTTC. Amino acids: CASSPRTGGYQETQYF.

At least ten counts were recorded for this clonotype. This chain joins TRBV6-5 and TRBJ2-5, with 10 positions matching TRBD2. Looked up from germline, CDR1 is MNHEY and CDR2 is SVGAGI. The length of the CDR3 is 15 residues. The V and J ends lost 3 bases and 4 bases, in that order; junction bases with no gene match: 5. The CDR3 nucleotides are TGTGCCAGCAGTTATCCAACTAGCGGGGTAGAGACCCAGTACTTC. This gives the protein CASSYPTSGVETQYF.

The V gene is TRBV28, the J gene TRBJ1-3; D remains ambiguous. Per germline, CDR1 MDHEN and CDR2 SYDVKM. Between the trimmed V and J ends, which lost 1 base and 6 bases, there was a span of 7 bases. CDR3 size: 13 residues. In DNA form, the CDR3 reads TGTGCCAGCAGTTTATACGTGGAAAACACCATATATTTT. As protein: CASSLYVENTIYF.

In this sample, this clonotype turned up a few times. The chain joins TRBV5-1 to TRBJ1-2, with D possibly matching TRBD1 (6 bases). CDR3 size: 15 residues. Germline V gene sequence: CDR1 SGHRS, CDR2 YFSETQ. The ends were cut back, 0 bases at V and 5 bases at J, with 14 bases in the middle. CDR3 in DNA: TGCGCCAGCAGCTTGGAGGCAGAACAGGGTTATGGCTACACCTTC. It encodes CASSLEAEQGYGYTF.

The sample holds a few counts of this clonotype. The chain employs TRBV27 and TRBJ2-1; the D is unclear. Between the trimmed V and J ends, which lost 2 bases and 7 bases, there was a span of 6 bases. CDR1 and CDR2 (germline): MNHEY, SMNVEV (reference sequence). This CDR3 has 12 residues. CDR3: CASSLDVNEQFF. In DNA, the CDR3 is TGTGCCAGCAGTTTAGATGTAAATGAGCAGTTCTTC.

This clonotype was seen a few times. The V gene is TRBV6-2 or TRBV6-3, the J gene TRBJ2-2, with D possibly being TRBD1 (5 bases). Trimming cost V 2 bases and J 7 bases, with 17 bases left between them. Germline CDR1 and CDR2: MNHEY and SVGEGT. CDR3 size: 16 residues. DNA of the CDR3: TGTGCCAGCAGTTACCCTTGGCAGGGTGGAAACGGGGAGCTGTTTTTT. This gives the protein CASSYPWQGGNGELFF.

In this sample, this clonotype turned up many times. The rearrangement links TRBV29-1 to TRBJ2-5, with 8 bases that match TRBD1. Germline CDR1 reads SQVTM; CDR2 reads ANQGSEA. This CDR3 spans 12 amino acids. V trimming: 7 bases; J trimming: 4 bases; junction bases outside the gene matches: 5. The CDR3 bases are TGCAGCGCTGGACAGGGTGGAGAGACCCAGTACTTC. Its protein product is CSAGQGGETQYF.

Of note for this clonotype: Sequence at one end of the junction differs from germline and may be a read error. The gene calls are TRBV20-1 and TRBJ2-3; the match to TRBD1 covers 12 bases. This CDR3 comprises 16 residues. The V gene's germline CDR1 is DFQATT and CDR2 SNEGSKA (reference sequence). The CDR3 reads CSARDWGQGAGDRQYF. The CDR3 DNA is TGCAGTGCTAGAGATTGGGGACAGGGGGCCGGGGATAGGCAGTATTTT.

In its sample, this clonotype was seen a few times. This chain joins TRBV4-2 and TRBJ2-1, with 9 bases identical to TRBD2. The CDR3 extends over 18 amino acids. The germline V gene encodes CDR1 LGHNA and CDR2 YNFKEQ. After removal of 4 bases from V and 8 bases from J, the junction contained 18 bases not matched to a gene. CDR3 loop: CASSPRGGATSGLDEQFF. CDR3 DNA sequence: TGTGCCAGCAGCCCTCGGGGGGGTGCGACTAGCGGTTTGGATGAGCAGTTCTTC.

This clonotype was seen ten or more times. The chain's CDR3 is CASSWTGDDTDTQYF. CDR3 sequence (DNA): TGTGCCAGCAGCTGGACAGGGGACGACACAGATACGCAGTATTTT. The chain is built from TRBV9 and TRBJ2-3, with 9 bases fitting TRBD1. The trim removed 4 bases at V and 2 bases at J, leaving 5 bases unmatched. The CDR3 runs 15 residues. Germline V gene lookup returns CDR1 SGDLS and CDR2 YYNGEE.

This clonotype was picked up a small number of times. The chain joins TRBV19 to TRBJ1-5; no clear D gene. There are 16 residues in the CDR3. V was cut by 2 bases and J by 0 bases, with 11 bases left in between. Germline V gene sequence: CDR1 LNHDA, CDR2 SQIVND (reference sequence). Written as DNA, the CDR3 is TGTGCCAGTAGTATAACGGGCCCCAATAGCAATCAGCCCCAGCATTTT. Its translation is CASSITGPNSNQPQHF. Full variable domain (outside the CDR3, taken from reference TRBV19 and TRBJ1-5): DGGITQSPKYLFRKEGQNVTLSCEQNLNHDAMYWYRQDPGQGLRLIYYSQIVNDFQKGDIAEGYSVSREKKESFPLTVTSAQKNPTAFYLCASSITGPNSNQPQHFGDGTRLSIL.

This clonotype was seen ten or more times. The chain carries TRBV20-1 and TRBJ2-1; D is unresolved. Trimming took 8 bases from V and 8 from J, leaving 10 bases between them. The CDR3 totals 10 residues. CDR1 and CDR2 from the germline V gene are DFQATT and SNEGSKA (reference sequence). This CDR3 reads CSPRRDEQFF. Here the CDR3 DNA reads TGCAGTCCTCGGCGCGATGAGCAGTTCTTC.

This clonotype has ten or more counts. The CDR3 loop reads CASSMDRRAYEQYF. In nucleotides, the CDR3 is TGTGCCAGCAGTATGGATAGGCGGGCCTACGAGCAGTACTTC. This chain connects TRBV27 to TRBJ2-7, with D possibly TRBD2 on 5 matching bases. Germline V gives CDR1 MNHEY, CDR2 SMNVEV (reference sequence). This CDR3 is built from 14 residues. The ends were cut back, 5 bases at V and 2 bases at J, with 13 bases in the middle.

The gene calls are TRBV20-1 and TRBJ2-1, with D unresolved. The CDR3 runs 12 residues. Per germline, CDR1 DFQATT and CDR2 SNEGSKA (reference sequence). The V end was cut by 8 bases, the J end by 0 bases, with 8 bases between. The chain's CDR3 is CSFISSYNEQFF. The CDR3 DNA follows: TGCAGTTTCATTAGCTCCTACAATGAGCAGTTCTTC.